This TCR beta chain was identified during a study of cytomegalovirus exposure and HLA in healthy donors. Researchers ran the PCR with 60 Vbeta and 13 Jbeta primers. Clones were read by immunoSEQ multiplex PCR, and TCRdb kept only the in-frame ones, dropping some. The sample carries 110,000 or so clones, 75% to 80% recorded once. Germline V gives CDR1 MNHNS, CDR2 SASEGT. This CDR3 is built from 14 residues. V was cut by 5 bases and J by 1 base, with 10 bases left in between. This clone has a single count. What it binds is not known. Points from the study as a whole: Cytomegalovirus-associated TCR beta chains were listed, numbering 150 to 200. A previous analysis found most TCR beta V segments productive roughly 87% or roughly 30% of the time.

The sequenced material came from PBMCs. The TCR sequence derives from a woman between 35 and 50 years old in good health and CMV-seropositive. J is TRBJ2-3 and V is TRBV6-1; a possible D gene is TRBD1 (6 bases). CDR3 sequence reads: CASSHRARTDTQYF. DNA of the CDR3: TGTGCCAGCAGTCACAGGGCACGCACAGATACGCAGTATTTT.